The 22 T cell receptor beta chains below all came from one sample that was sequenced in a study of a mutant IDH1 vaccine in newly diagnosed glioma. Generated by immunoSEQ multiplex PCR, the TCRdb table keeps only in-frame clones and is missing some. Here the sample spans around 56,000 clones, around 82% being singletons. These TCRs are of unknown antigen specificity. Time point reported: week 5, during vaccination. A 20-mer mutant IDH1 peptide at 300 ug was injected subcutaneously with topical imiquimod. This specimen consisted of PBMCs, obtained from a glioma patient whose treatment included an IDH1 peptide vaccine. Receptor source: a woman younger than 30 with glioma. Some clones in this sample may be carry-over from other donors' samples.

The chain combines TRBV19 with TRBJ2-3; tentatively, D is TRBD2 (5 bases). Germline V lookup: CDR1 LNHDA, CDR2 SQIVND (reference sequence). The CDR3 contains 12 residues. The V end lost 6 bases, the J end lost 6 bases, and 10 bases lay between the germline ends. In DNA form, the CDR3 reads TGTGCCAGTAGGCTTTCGGGGGATACGCAGTATTTT. It is translated as CASRLSGDTQYF.

The chain recombines TRBV5-1 with TRBJ2-7; TRBD1 matches at 8 bases. V gave up 1 base and J gave up 2 bases; unmatched junction bases: 5. Germline V gene data show CDR1 as SGHRS and CDR2 as YFSETQ. The CDR3 runs to 15 residues. The CDR3 sequence is CASSLMGRGPYEQYF. As DNA, the CDR3 is TGCGCCAGCAGCTTGATGGGCAGGGGGCCCTACGAGCAGTACTTC.

The V gene is TRBV27, the J gene TRBJ1-3; D call uncertain. CDR3 size: 14 residues. From germline, CDR1 is MNHEY and CDR2 SMNVEV (reference sequence). With 2 bases removed from V and 0 bases from J, the gap between germline ends came to 5 bases. CDR3 protein: CASSLQGSGNTIYF. The CDR3 region has the DNA TGTGCCAGCAGTTTACAAGGCTCTGGAAACACCATATATTTT.

V gene TRBV7-2 combines with J gene TRBJ2-3; no firm D call. Germline V lookup: CDR1 SGHTA, CDR2 FQGNSA. The CDR3 loop spans 11 amino acids. Trimming shortened V by 5 bases and J by 5 bases, and 5 bases separated the two germline ends. The CDR3 spells CASSPRDTQYF. The CDR3 bases are TGTGCCAGCAGCCCACGAGATACGCAGTATTTT.

The chain has TRBV5-1 and TRBJ2-7, with 12 bases identical to TRBD2. Germline V gene lookup returns CDR1 SGHRS and CDR2 YFSETQ. The CDR3 is 14 amino acids. V shed 6 bases and J 2 bases; nucleotides not matched to a gene: 3. CDR3 residues: CASKLAGGTYEQYF. The CDR3 DNA is TGCGCCAGCAAACTAGCGGGGGGTACCTACGAGCAGTACTTC.

Only a few counts were recorded for this clone. The genes are TRBV5-4 and TRBJ2-1; TRBD2 is a possible D gene (6 bases). The CDR3 covers 13 residues. Germline lookup yields CDR1 SGHNT and CDR2 YYREEE (reference sequence). V lost 5 bases, J lost 13 bases, and 19 bases lay in between. The CDR3 protein is CASRGGTEGSQFF. The CDR3 DNA reads TGTGCCAGCAGAGGTGGGACGGAGGGGAGCCAGTTCTTC.

The chain carries TRBV27 and TRBJ1-1, with D maybe TRBD1 (5 bases). V lost 8 bases to trimming and J lost 4 bases, with 11 bases between them. Germline V gives CDR1 MNHEY, CDR2 SMNVEV (reference sequence). This CDR3 contains 12 residues. CDR3 region: CASGGVGTEAFF. The CDR3 DNA reads as TGTGCCAGCGGAGGGGTTGGCACTGAAGCTTTCTTT.

This clone was recorded a few times. This chain connects TRBV5-5 to TRBJ1-1; unclear D gene. CDR3 length: 13 residues. Germline assignment: CDR1 SGHKS and CDR2 YYEKEE (reference sequence). V lost 4 bases and J 1 base, leaving 8 bases between the germline ends. In DNA, the CDR3 is TGTGCCAGCAGCAGCAGGTCGAACACTGAAGCTTTCTTT. Its protein is CASSSRSNTEAFF.

As to this clone: Other DNA sequences of this sample code for an identical CDR3. CDR3 protein: CASSPGQNYGYTF. CDR3 bases: TGTGCCAGCAGCCCCGGACAAAACTATGGCTACACCTTC. The chain has TRBV7-9 and TRBJ1-2; D may be TRBD1 (5 bases). The germline V and J ends were trimmed by 5 bases and 2 bases, with 9 bases remaining between them. The germline V gene has CDR1 SEHNR and CDR2 FQNEAQ (reference sequence). This CDR3 region has 13 residues.

This chain uses TRBV27 with TRBJ2-1, with D hard to call. The germline CDR1 and CDR2 sequences are MNHEY and SMNVEV (reference sequence). This CDR3 has 11 residues. Trimming removed 5 bases at V and 5 bases at J, with 4 bases between. The CDR3 DNA reads as TGTGCCAGCAGTGAAAACAATGAGCAGTTCTTC. The encoded protein is CASSENNEQFF.

This clone was recorded a few times. The chain uses TRBV6-5 and TRBJ1-2; 7 bases fit TRBD1. From germline, CDR1 is MNHEY and CDR2 SVGAGI. The CDR3 runs 13 residues. V was clipped by 7 bases and J by 3 bases; unmatched bases: 5. The CDR3 spells CASTRTGDYGYTF. CDR3 coding DNA: TGTGCCAGCACCAGAACAGGGGACTATGGCTACACCTTC.

The V call is TRBV29-1, the J call TRBJ1-2, with a weak D call TRBD1 (6 bases). Germline CDR1 and CDR2: SQVTM and ANQGSEA. V was clipped by 2 bases and J by 4 bases, with 11 bases between them. This CDR3 has 13 amino acids. The CDR3 DNA reads as TGCAGCGTTGAAACAGGGAAGATCTATGGCTACACCTTC. Residues: CSVETGKIYGYTF. Using reference TRBV29-1 and TRBJ1-2 for the parts outside the CDR3, the full variable domain is SAVISQKPSRDICQRGTSLTIQCQVDSQVTMMFWYRQQPGQSLTLIATANQGSEATYESGFVIDKFPISRPNLTFSTLTVSNMSPEDSSIYLCSVETGKIYGYTFGSGTRLTVV.

The rearrangement links TRBV18 to TRBJ1-2; 11 bases are shared with TRBD1. This CDR3 region has 14 residues. V dropped 0 bases and J dropped 7; count of bases not matched to a gene: 1. Per germline, CDR1 KGHSH and CDR2 LQKENI. The CDR3 loop reads CASSPPGQGAGYTF. The CDR3 DNA is TGTGCCAGCTCACCACCCGGACAGGGGGCTGGCTACACCTTC.

This clone turned up a few times. The chain links TRBV7-2 to TRBJ1-5; perhaps TRBD1 as D (6 bases). CDR3 length: 13 residues. Deletions cut 6 bases from V and 3 bases from J, with 9 bases between. The germline V gene encodes CDR1 SGHTA and CDR2 FQGNSA. Here the CDR3 DNA reads TGTGCCAGCAGACAGGGACTCAATCAGCCCCAGCATTTT. Amino acids: CASRQGLNQPQHF.

A single count supports this clone. The chain has TRBV5-4 and TRBJ2-1, with 10 nucleotides matching TRBD2. The V and J ends lost 3 bases and 0 bases, in that order; junction bases with no gene match: 3. Germline assignment: CDR1 SGHNT and CDR2 YYREEE (reference sequence). CDR3 length: 16 amino acids. CDR3 residues: CASSSGLAASYNEQFF. The CDR3 coding sequence is TGTGCCAGCAGCTCAGGACTAGCGGCCTCCTACAATGAGCAGTTCTTC.

The CDR3 DNA reads TGTGCCAGCAGCTTACTAGCGGGAGGCCCCCCAGATACGCAGTATTTT. Translated, it gives CASSLLAGGPPDTQYF. This rearrangement joins TRBV7-3 to TRBJ2-3; TRBD2 matches at 11 bases. CDR3 length: 16 residues. Germline V gives CDR1 SGHTA, CDR2 FQGTGA. The V and J ends lost 2 bases and 4 bases, in that order; junction bases with no gene match: 5.

The V call is TRBV18, the J call TRBJ2-7; TRBD1 matches at 7 bases. CDR3 length: 15 amino acids. Germline CDR1 reads KGHSH; CDR2 reads LQKENI. V trimming: 2 bases; J trimming: 2 bases; junction bases outside the gene matches: 6. The CDR3 protein is CASSPRTGSPYEQYF. CDR3 in DNA: TGTGCCAGCTCACCAAGGACAGGCTCCCCCTACGAGCAGTACTTC. Full variable domain (rest looked up from reference TRBV18 and TRBJ2-7): NAGVMQNPRHLVRRRGQEARLRCSPMKGHSHVYWYRQLPEEGLKFMVYLQKENIIDESGMPKERFSAEFPKEGPSILRIQQVVRGDSAAYFCASSPRTGSPYEQYFGPGTRLTVT.

The V gene is TRBV30, the J gene TRBJ1-3; D remains ambiguous. This CDR3 contains 14 residues. The germline V gene has CDR1 GTSNPN and CDR2 SVGIG (reference sequence). Trimming cost V 7 bases and J 0 bases, with 13 bases left between them. For the CDR3, the DNA is TGTGCCTCCGCCAGGCAGTTCTCTGGAAACACCATATATTTT. This gives the protein CASARQFSGNTIYF.

This rearrangement joins TRBV7-9 to TRBJ2-1; D assignment may be TRBD1 or TRBD2 (6 bases each). The CDR3 contains 15 residues. Germline V gene sequence: CDR1 SEHNR, CDR2 FQNEAQ (reference sequence). V shed 7 bases and J shed 3 bases, with 16 bases lying between them. This CDR3 reads CASTDDGGYYNEQFF. The CDR3 DNA follows: TGTGCCAGCACCGATGACGGGGGCTACTACAATGAGCAGTTCTTC.

A single count supports this clone. The chain uses TRBV9 and TRBJ2-2; D not certain. This CDR3 has 15 amino acids. CDR1 is SGDLS and CDR2 is YYNGEE in the germline V gene. The ends were cut back, 0 bases at V and 1 base at J, with 7 bases in the middle. CDR3 coding DNA: TGTGCCAGCAGCGTAGAAATCGGGAACACCGGGGAGCTGTTTTTT. This codes for CASSVEIGNTGELFF.

The V gene is TRBV5-4, the J gene TRBJ2-5; 8 nucleotides line up with TRBD1. Germline assignment: CDR1 SGHNT and CDR2 YYREEE (reference sequence). The CDR3 extends over 13 amino acids. V dropped 5 bases and J dropped 4; count of bases not matched to a gene: 4. Here the CDR3 DNA reads TGTGCCAGCAGAATACAGGGGGGAGAGACCCAGTACTTC. Residues: CASRIQGGETQYF. Combining the CDR3 with reference TRBV5-4 and TRBJ2-5 gives the whole variable domain ETGVTQSPTHLIKTRGQQVTLRCSSQSGHNTVSWYQQALGQGPQFIFQYYREEENGRGNFPPRFSGLQFPNYSSELNVNALELDDSALYLCASRIQGGETQYFGPGTRLLVL.

This clone was counted a few times. The rearrangement uses TRBV7-3 and TRBJ1-1; D possibly corresponds to TRBD1 (6 bases). The germline CDR1 and CDR2 sequences are SGHTA and FQGTGA. The V gene lost 3 bases and the J gene lost 1 base, with 9 bases spanning the gap. The CDR3 totals 14 residues. The CDR3 region has the DNA TGTGCCAGCAGCTTCCCGGGACAGAACACTGAAGCTTTCTTT. Translated, it gives CASSFPGQNTEAFF. Full variable domain (outside the CDR3, taken from reference TRBV7-3 and TRBJ1-1): GAGVSQTPSNKVTEKGKYVELRCDPISGHTALYWYRQSLGQGPEFLIYFQGTGAADDSGLPNDRFFAVRPEGSVSTLKIQRTERGDSAVYLCASSFPGQNTEAFFGQGTRLTVV.